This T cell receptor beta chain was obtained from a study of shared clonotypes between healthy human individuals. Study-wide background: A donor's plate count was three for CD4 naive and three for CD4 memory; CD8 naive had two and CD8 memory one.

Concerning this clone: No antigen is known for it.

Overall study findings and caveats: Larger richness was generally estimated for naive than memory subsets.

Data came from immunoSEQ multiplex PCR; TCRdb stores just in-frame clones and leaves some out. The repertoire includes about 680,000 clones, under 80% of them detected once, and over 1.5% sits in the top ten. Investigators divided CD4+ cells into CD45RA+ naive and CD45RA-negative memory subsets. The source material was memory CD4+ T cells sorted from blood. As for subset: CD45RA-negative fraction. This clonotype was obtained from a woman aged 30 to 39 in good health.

CDR3 nucleotide sequence: TGTGCCAGCAGTGACCAGCGGTCCGATCAGCCCCAGCATTTT. Its protein product is CASSDQRSDQPQHF. V and J are TRBV2 and TRBJ1-5; D unresolved. The CDR3 sequence is 14 residues long. CDR1 and CDR2 from the germline V gene are SNHLY and FYNNEI. Trimming stripped 3 bases from V and 5 bases from J, with 11 bases between.